The next 4 T cell receptor beta chains were all read from a single sample in a study of tumour-infiltrating T cells in Burkitt lymphoma (dated by TCRdb to 2018 to 2021). Library preparation used the immunoSEQ multiplex PCR assay. The clones in this table, taken by TCRdb from immuneACCESS, are in-frame only. Not every clone is retained; where verified, under half of the shortfall comes from an unresolved V gene, and the cause of the rest is unknown. The sample records 5,000 to 7,000 clones, roughly 10% of which are singletons. Jointly, the top ten make up over 2% of the sample. The sample consisted of tumor tissue. The receptors were gathered from a human donor with diffuse large B-cell lymphoma.

V usage is TRBV5-1 and J usage is TRBJ1-1; D remains ambiguous. The CDR3 has 14 residues. The germline V gene encodes CDR1 SGHRS and CDR2 YFSETQ. Trimming took off 2 bases at V and 5 bases at J, with 13 bases between the two ends. CDR3: CASSFPGLGTEAFF. The CDR3 DNA is TGCGCCAGCAGCTTCCCCGGACTGGGGACTGAAGCTTTCTTT.

The table lists this clone with a few counts. DNA of the CDR3: TGTGCCAGCAGCTTAGCCGGGGACAGAGGATATATGAACACTGAAGCTTTCTTT. Its protein product is CASSLAGDRGYMNTEAFF. This sequence joins TRBV7-8 and TRBJ1-1; 7 nucleotides line up with TRBD1. In germline, CDR1 is SGHVS, CDR2 FQNEAQ. The CDR3 spans 18 residues. The J segment lost 0 bases and the V segment lost 0 bases, leaving 10 bases of the junction unmatched.

CDR3 coding DNA: TGTGCCAGCAGCAAAGAACAGGGGCGTACCTACGAGCAGTACTTC. Its protein is CASSKEQGRTYEQYF. The chain links TRBV21-1 to TRBJ2-7; TRBD1, the table's D call, lacks a check against the DNA. TRBV21-1 is an annotated pseudogene. This CDR3 is 15 amino acids long.

This chain joins TRBV5-4 and TRBJ1-1, with 8 bases aligning to TRBD1. This CDR3 comprises 17 residues. CDR1 SGHNT and CDR2 YYREEE come from the germline V gene (reference sequence). The J segment lost 2 bases and the V segment lost 4 bases, leaving 13 bases of the junction unmatched. CDR3 sequence reads: CASSNPSQGQVNTEAFF. DNA for the CDR3: TGTGCCAGCAGCAACCCTAGTCAGGGACAGGTTAACACTGAAGCTTTCTTT.